The clone carrying this TCR beta chain was seen only once. This specimen comes from a study of Ad26.COV2.S vaccination and SARS-CoV-2 variants. Treatment noted: roughly 18 received Ad26.COV2.S at low or high dose, single or two shots; about 5 received placebo; per-sample allocation not given. Sampling occurred on day 63 after the first vaccine or placebo injection. Repertoires were generated with immunoSEQ multiplex PCR, while TCRdb's copy carries only in-frame clones and drops some. The table lists roughly 700,000 clones, roughly 90% of them singletons. The source is a person between 18 and 65 years old who received the Ad26.COV2.S COVID-19 vaccine or a placebo. The material was peripheral blood, obtained in a trial of Ad26.COV2.S vaccine versus placebo.

The CDR3 nucleotides read TGTGCCAGCTCACCCTCCTCCAGGGGCGGGGAGACCCAGTACTTC. Protein sequence: CASSPSSRGGETQYF. The chain combines TRBV18 with TRBJ2-5; D might be TRBD1 (6 bases). The germline V and J ends were trimmed by 3 bases and 5 bases, with 16 bases remaining between them. The CDR3 runs 15 residues. Germline V gene lookup returns CDR1 KGHSH and CDR2 LQKENI.